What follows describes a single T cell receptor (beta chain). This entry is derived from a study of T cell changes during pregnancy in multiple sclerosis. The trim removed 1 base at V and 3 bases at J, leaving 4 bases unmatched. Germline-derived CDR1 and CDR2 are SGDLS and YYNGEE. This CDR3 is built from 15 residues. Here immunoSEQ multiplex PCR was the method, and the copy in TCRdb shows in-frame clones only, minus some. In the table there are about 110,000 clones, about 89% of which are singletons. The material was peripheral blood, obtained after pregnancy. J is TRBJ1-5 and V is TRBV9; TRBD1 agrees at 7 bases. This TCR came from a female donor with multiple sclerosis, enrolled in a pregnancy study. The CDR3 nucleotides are TGTGCCAGCAGCGTACAGGGGGGAACCAATCAGCCCCAGCATTTT. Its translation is CASSVQGGTNQPQHF.